What follows are 14 T cell receptor beta chains derived from one specimen sequenced in a study of metastatic and nonmetastatic thyroid tumors. TCRdb re-processed the PCR reads through MiXCR. The data show about 21,000 clones, 10% to 15% seen once. Among the patients, none had received any treatment before thyroid surgery. The sequenced sample consisted of blood. These receptors originate from a female donor with papillary thyroid cancer or a benign thyroid nodule (not recorded which). Some clones in this sample may be carry-over from other donors' samples.

This clone was seen at least ten times. The CDR3 DNA follows: TGTGCCAGCAGCTTGGTGCCTACCACCCCAAGCACAGATACGCAGTATTTT. Protein sequence: CASSLVPTTPSTDTQYF. The gene calls are TRBV5-4 and TRBJ2-3; D uncertain. There are 17 residues in the CDR3. Germline assignment: CDR1 SGHNT and CDR2 YYREEE (reference sequence). V lost 0 bases and J lost 0, with 14 bases in between. The whole variable domain, remainder taken from reference TRBV5-4 and TRBJ2-3, is ETGVTQSPTHLIKTRGQQVTLRCSSQSGHNTVSWYQQALGQGPQFIFQYYREEENGRGNFPPRFSGLQFPNYSSELNVNALELDDSALYLCASSLVPTTPSTDTQYFGPGTRLTVL.

This clone was detected ten times or more. V and J are TRBV5-1 and TRBJ2-7, with 7 bases identical to TRBD1. V lost 3 bases to trimming and J lost 3 bases; unmatched junction nucleotides: 9. The CDR3 covers 15 residues. Germline V gene sequence: CDR1 SGHRS, CDR2 YFSETQ. The CDR3, as DNA: TGCGCCAGCAGCTCCCTCCAGGGGGTAAACTACGAGCAGTACTTC. It encodes CASSSLQGVNYEQYF.

There are many counts of this clone. The CDR3 coding sequence is TGTGCCAGCAGCTTGGGACGGCAGGAGACCCAGTACTTC. Translation gives CASSLGRQETQYF. This rearrangement joins TRBV7-3 to TRBJ2-5; the D gene could be TRBD1 or TRBD2 (5 bases each). CDR1 and CDR2 (germline): SGHTA, FQGTGA. The CDR3 has 13 residues. The germline V and J ends were trimmed by 3 bases and 5 bases, with 10 bases remaining between them. Full variable domain (missing parts from reference TRBV7-3 and TRBJ2-5): GAGVSQTPSNKVTEKGKYVELRCDPISGHTALYWYRQSLGQGPEFLIYFQGTGAADDSGLPNDRFFAVRPEGSVSTLKIQRTERGDSAVYLCASSLGRQETQYFGPGTRLLVL.

Note on this clone: One base away lies a much larger clone, so this may be a sequencing read error. This rearrangement joins TRBV2 to TRBJ2-5; maybe TRBD1 (5 bases). The CDR3 length is 13 residues. The V and J ends lost 7 bases and 4 bases respectively, with 13 bases between them. Germline V gives CDR1 SNHLY, CDR2 FYNNEI. CDR3 coding DNA: TGTGCCAGCATTGATGGTACAGGAGAGACCCAGTACTTC. This encodes CASIDGTGETQYF.

This clone was recorded at least ten times. Being one base from a much bigger clone, this may be a read error. The chain couples TRBV5-1 to TRBJ2-5; no reliable D call. CDR1 is SGHRS and CDR2 is YFSETQ in the germline V gene. The CDR3 is 11 residues long. Here the CDR3 reads CASSRQEAQYF. The DNA of the CDR3 is TGCGCCAGCAGCCGCCAAGAGGCCCAGTACTTC.

This clone was picked up one time. The V call is TRBV5-1, the J call TRBJ2-7; D not certain. Germline CDR1 is SGHRS and CDR2 is YFSETQ. The V end was cut by 3 bases, the J end by 4 bases, with 8 bases between. The CDR3 loop spans 12 amino acids. The CDR3 DNA follows: TGCGCCAGCAGCTCTACTGTTTACGAGCAGTACTTC. Residues: CASSSTVYEQYF.

This clone came up many times. The V and J genes are TRBV6-5 and TRBJ2-1; possible D gene TRBD2, 6 bases. The CDR3 runs 14 residues. Per germline, CDR1 MNHEY and CDR2 SVGAGI. The V end lost 2 bases, the J end lost 1 base, and 6 bases lay between the germline ends. The CDR3 DNA reads as TGTGCCAGCAGTTACGGGGGGTCCTACAATGAGCAGTTCTTC. This gives the protein CASSYGGSYNEQFF.

This clone was recorded at least ten times. The chain is built from TRBV12-5 and TRBJ2-2; perhaps TRBD2 as D (6 bases). V shed 7 bases and J shed 4 bases, with 16 bases lying between them. CDR1 LGHNT and CDR2 FRNRAP come from the germline V gene. The CDR3 contains 15 residues. The CDR3 spells CASARDGGSTGELFF. In DNA, the CDR3 is TGTGCTAGTGCCCGGGACGGGGGTAGCACCGGGGAGCTGTTTTTT.

This clone is labeled medium-sized. The V and J genes are TRBV19 and TRBJ1-2, with TRBD1 matching 10 bases. Germline CDR1 reads LNHDA; CDR2 reads SQIVND (reference sequence). CDR3 length: 14 amino acids. Trimming at V came to 6 bases and at J to 7 bases, leaving 8 bases not matched to a gene. CDR3 region: CASSGQGVGRGYTF. For the CDR3, the DNA is TGTGCCAGTAGCGGACAGGGGGTAGGTCGTGGCTACACCTTC.

This clone showed up many times. V and J are TRBV2 and TRBJ2-7; 10 bases match TRBD2. The CDR3 loop spans 16 amino acids. The V segment lost 0 bases and the J segment 4 bases; nucleotides outside the gene matches: 6. Per the germline V gene, CDR1 is SNHLY and CDR2 is FYNNEI. The CDR3 here is CASSEAGLAGEYEQYF. The DNA of the CDR3 is TGTGCCAGCAGTGAAGCAGGGCTAGCGGGAGAGTACGAGCAGTACTTC.

In its sample, this clone was seen many times. The V and J genes are TRBV28 and TRBJ2-5; D possibly corresponds to TRBD2 (6 bases). The CDR3 is 13 amino acids. Germline V gives CDR1 MDHEN, CDR2 SYDVKM. Trimming took 6 bases from V and 5 from J, leaving 13 bases between them. CDR3 protein: CASRAGGRETQYF. As DNA, the CDR3 is TGTGCCAGCAGGGCCGGGGGTCGGGAGACCCAGTACTTC.

This clone was recorded many times. This chain connects TRBV19 to TRBJ1-3, with a weak D call TRBD1 (5 bases). Germline CDR1 is LNHDA and CDR2 is SQIVND (reference sequence). CDR3 length equals 14 residues. Trimming pared 6 bases from V and 3 bases from J, leaving 12 bases between. The CDR3 is CASRGTGFGNTIYF. DNA of the CDR3: TGTGCCAGTAGAGGGACCGGCTTTGGAAACACCATATATTTT.

This clone showed up many times. The genes are TRBV7-2 and TRBJ1-4, with 8 bases identical to TRBD1. The germline V gene has CDR1 SGHTA and CDR2 FQGNSA. CDR3 length equals 15 residues. V shed 6 bases, J shed 3 bases, and the junction held 6 bases outside the gene matches. In DNA, the CDR3 is TGTGCCAGCAGACCTCAGGGGGCTTCTAATGAAAAACTGTTTTTT. It specifies CASRPQGASNEKLFF.

This clone was found a few times. Compared with germline, one end of the junction differs, possibly owing to a read error. The V call is TRBV28, the J call TRBJ1-5; no clear D. This CDR3 has 14 residues. Per germline, CDR1 MDHEN and CDR2 SYDVKM. The CDR3 spells CASSRAGSNQPHHF. In DNA form, the CDR3 reads TGTGCCAGTAGCCGGGCGGGATCCAATCAGCCCCATCATTTT.